This T cell receptor beta chain was captured in a study of cytomegalovirus exposure and HLA in healthy donors. Study at large: From about 180 million T cells, an earlier analysis saw approximately 110 million unique TCR beta sequences.

Use of 60 Vbeta and 13 Jbeta primers characterized the PCR. Sequencing used immunoSEQ multiplex PCR; TCRdb keeps in-frame clones, though not all of them. Seen here are about 160,000 clones, roughly 80% observed once, and the top ten hold about 2.1%. V lost 6 bases and J lost 3, with 29 bases in between. Germline assignment: CDR1 WNHNN and CDR2 SYGVQD (reference sequence). CDR3 length equals 19 residues. The specimen sequenced was PBMCs. The J gene is TRBJ1-2, the V gene TRBV10-1; weak D call: TRBD1 (5 bases). This sequence was found in a female donor in good health and CMV-seronegative. The CDR3 DNA reads TGCGCCAGCAGGGCGGGAGCTGGGGGGTCCTCTTGGTTGGACTATGGCTACACCTTC. It is translated as CASRAGAGGSSWLDYGYTF.